A selection of T cell receptor beta chains follows, all from one sample in a study of siplizumab effects on memory and regulatory T cells. TCRdb keeps only in-frame clones here, not all; method: immunoSEQ multiplex PCR. Seen here are over 95,000 clones, around 93% observed once, and the top ten hold 0.16%. Source material: non-Treg CD4+ T cells sorted from blood. The origin of the receptors is a human donor in good health. CDR3s include the opening cysteine and the closing phenylalanine or tryptophan. The D gene is left open where the match is weak. Only some rows state a clone size, as once, few, many or a class for expanded clones.

v_gene: TRBV6-5
j_gene: TRBJ1-5
d_gene: TRBD1
abundance: .
CDR3aa: CASSYGGQGTGQPQHF
CDR3nt: TGTGCCAGCAGTTATGGGGGACAGGGAACGGGACAGCCCCAGCATTTT

v_gene: TRBV5-6
j_gene: TRBJ1-5
d_gene: .
abundance: .
CDR3aa: CASSLSLGGASNQPQHF
CDR3nt: TGTGCCAGCAGCCTGTCGTTAGGGGGGGCTAGCAATCAGCCCCAGCATTTT

v_gene: TRBV5-1
j_gene: TRBJ2-3
d_gene: TRBD1
abundance: .
CDR3aa: CASSATGISTDTQYF
CDR3nt: TGCGCCAGCAGCGCGACAGGGATCAGCACAGATACGCAGTATTTT

v_gene: TRBV30
j_gene: TRBJ1-1
d_gene: TRBD1
abundance: once
CDR3aa: CAWSVPDRMNTEAFF
CDR3nt: TGTGCCTGGAGTGTACCGGACAGGATGAACACTGAAGCTTTCTTT

v_gene: TRBV5-1
j_gene: TRBJ2-7
d_gene: TRBD2
abundance: once
CDR3aa: CASRGQAGVSSYEQYF
CDR3nt: TGCGCCAGCAGGGGCCAAGCGGGGGTAAGCTCCTACGAGCAGTACTTC

v_gene: TRBV10-1
j_gene: TRBJ1-2
d_gene: .
abundance: .
CDR3aa: CASSDTANYGYTF
CDR3nt: TGCGCCAGCAGCGACACAGCTAACTATGGCTACACCTTC

v_gene: TRBV5-4
j_gene: TRBJ2-7
d_gene: .
abundance: .
CDR3aa: CASSLGAGSSYEQYF
CDR3nt: TGTGCCAGCAGCTTGGGGGCGGGAAGCTCCTACGAGCAGTACTTC

v_gene: TRBV18
j_gene: TRBJ2-5
d_gene: .
abundance: .
CDR3aa: CASSPLPQETQYF
CDR3nt: TGTGCCAGCTCACCACTTCCCCAAGAGACCCAGTACTTC

v_gene: TRBV7-9
j_gene: TRBJ2-1
d_gene: .
abundance: .
CDR3aa: CASSLGAGRVEQFF
CDR3nt: TGTGCCAGCAGCTTAGGCGCGGGAAGGGTTGAGCAGTTCTTC

v_gene: TRBV5-1
j_gene: TRBJ2-5
d_gene: TRBD1
abundance: once
CDR3aa: CASSLRDSQETQYF
CDR3nt: TGCGCCAGCAGCCTAAGGGACAGCCAAGAGACCCAGTACTTC

v_gene: TRBV6-4
j_gene: TRBJ1-2
d_gene: TRBD1
abundance: .
CDR3aa: CASSATGDYGYTF
CDR3nt: TGTGCCAGCAGTGCCACAGGGGACTATGGCTACACCTTC

v_gene: TRBV27
j_gene: TRBJ2-1
d_gene: TRBD2
abundance: .
CDR3aa: CASSPRTSGGSSYNEQFF
CDR3nt: TGTGCCAGCAGTCCGAGGACTAGCGGGGGGAGCTCCTACAATGAGCAGTTCTTC

v_gene: TRBV6-5
j_gene: TRBJ1-5
d_gene: TRBD1
abundance: .
CDR3aa: CASRRDSLNQPQHF
CDR3nt: TGTGCCAGCAGGAGGGACAGTCTAAATCAGCCCCAGCATTTT

v_gene: TRBV6-1
j_gene: TRBJ1-2
d_gene: .
abundance: few
CDR3aa: CASSEEPAPFYGYTF
CDR3nt: TGTGCCAGCAGTGAAGAACCGGCCCCTTTTTATGGCTACACCTTC

v_gene: TRBV7-9
j_gene: TRBJ2-7
d_gene: .
abundance: .
CDR3aa: CASSFRGATWWEQYF
CDR3nt: TGTGCCAGCAGCTTCAGGGGCGCGACTTGGTGGGAGCAGTACTTC

v_gene: TRBV27
j_gene: TRBJ2-3
d_gene: TRBD2
abundance: .
CDR3aa: CASSFRRGGADTQYF
CDR3nt: TGTGCCAGCAGTTTCCGGCGGGGGGGCGCAGATACGCAGTATTTT

v_gene: TRBV7-9
j_gene: TRBJ2-5
d_gene: .
abundance: .
CDR3aa: CASSFTPGTQYF
CDR3nt: TGTGCCAGCAGCTTCACCCCCGGGACCCAGTACTTC

v_gene: TRBV6-6
j_gene: TRBJ2-7
d_gene: .
abundance: .
CDR3aa: CASSTHLTYEQYF
CDR3nt: TGTGCCAGCAGTACCCACTTGACCTACGAGCAGTACTTC

v_gene: TRBV19
j_gene: TRBJ2-7
d_gene: .
abundance: .
CDR3aa: CASRNRHEALYEQYF
CDR3nt: TGTGCCAGTAGAAACCGACACGAAGCACTCTACGAGCAGTACTTC

v_gene: TRBV7-2
j_gene: TRBJ1-5
d_gene: TRBD1
abundance: .
CDR3aa: CASSQGQGRQPQHF
CDR3nt: TGTGCCAGCAGCCAGGGACAGGGGCGTCAGCCCCAGCATTTT

v_gene: TRBV10-1
j_gene: TRBJ2-3
d_gene: .
abundance: .
CDR3aa: CASSRNPADTQYF
CDR3nt: TGCGCCAGCAGTAGGAACCCGGCAGATACGCAGTATTTT

v_gene: TRBV7-3
j_gene: TRBJ2-5
d_gene: TRBD2
abundance: .
CDR3aa: CASSLLRSGEETQYF
CDR3nt: TGTGCCAGCAGCTTACTGAGAAGCGGGGAAGAGACCCAGTACTTC

v_gene: TRBV28
j_gene: TRBJ2-2
d_gene: .
abundance: .
CDR3aa: CASSLRTGELFF
CDR3nt: TGTGCCAGCAGTTTACGCACCGGGGAGCTGTTTTTT

v_gene: TRBV30
j_gene: TRBJ2-7
d_gene: .
abundance: .
CDR3aa: CAWSVEGGTYEQYF
CDR3nt: TGTGCCTGGAGTGTTGAGGGGGGGACCTACGAGCAGTACTTC

v_gene: TRBV5-8
j_gene: TRBJ2-3
d_gene: .
abundance: .
CDR3aa: CASSLYRGSPDTQYF
CDR3nt: TGTGCCAGCAGCTTGTATAGGGGGAGCCCAGATACGCAGTATTTT

v_gene: TRBV29-1
j_gene: TRBJ1-1
d_gene: TRBD1
abundance: few
CDR3aa: CRGQGPMNTEAFF
CDR3nt: TGCAGGGGACAGGGGCCGATGAACACTGAAGCTTTCTTT

v_gene: TRBV5-6
j_gene: TRBJ1-6
d_gene: .
abundance: .
CDR3aa: CASSLTDAGNSPLHF
CDR3nt: TGTGCCAGCAGCCTGACGGACGCGGGGAATTCACCCCTCCACTTT

v_gene: TRBV19
j_gene: TRBJ1-5
d_gene: .
abundance: .
CDR3aa: CASSILQGDQPQHF
CDR3nt: TGTGCCAGTAGTATCTTACAGGGAGATCAGCCCCAGCATTTT

v_gene: TRBV4-2
j_gene: TRBJ2-3
d_gene: .
abundance: .
CDR3aa: CASSQEGGSQNTQYF
CDR3nt: TGTGCCAGCAGCCAAGAGGGTGGCTCCCAGAATACGCAGTATTTT

v_gene: TRBV7-7
j_gene: TRBJ2-3
d_gene: .
abundance: .
CDR3aa: CASSLGGWPDTQYF
CDR3nt: TGTGCCAGCAGCTTAGGGGGTTGGCCAGATACGCAGTATTTT

v_gene: TRBV5-1
j_gene: TRBJ2-3
d_gene: TRBD1
abundance: .
CDR3aa: CASSLPPRNPTGVTQYF
CDR3nt: TGCGCCAGCAGCTTACCACCCCGGAACCCAACAGGGGTTACGCAGTATTTT

v_gene: TRBV2
j_gene: TRBJ2-7
d_gene: .
abundance: .
CDR3aa: CASKQGPVEQYF
CDR3nt: TGTGCCAGCAAGCAGGGGCCAGTCGAGCAGTACTTC

v_gene: TRBV2
j_gene: TRBJ1-1
d_gene: .
abundance: .
CDR3aa: CASSAREANTEAFF
CDR3nt: TGTGCCAGCAGTGCTAGGGAGGCGAACACTGAAGCTTTCTTT

v_gene: TRBV7-9
j_gene: TRBJ1-5
d_gene: .
abundance: .
CDR3aa: CASSLPGQPQHF
CDR3nt: TGTGCCAGCAGCTTACCTGGTCAGCCCCAGCATTTT

v_gene: TRBV7-3
j_gene: TRBJ2-2
d_gene: TRBD2
abundance: .
CDR3aa: CASSFRGEGTGELFF
CDR3nt: TGTGCCAGCAGCTTCCGCGGGGAGGGCACCGGGGAGCTGTTTTTT

v_gene: TRBV5-6
j_gene: TRBJ2-3
d_gene: TRBD2
abundance: .
CDR3aa: CASSADRRGGQDTQYF
CDR3nt: TGTGCCAGCAGCGCGGATCGGCGGGGGGGCCAGGATACGCAGTATTTT

v_gene: TRBV30
j_gene: TRBJ2-6
d_gene: .
abundance: once
CDR3aa: CALVVPGANVLTF
CDR3nt: TGTGCCCTAGTTGTACCTGGGGCCAACGTCCTGACTTTC

v_gene: TRBV19
j_gene: TRBJ2-1
d_gene: .
abundance: .
CDR3aa: CASSIERFYNEQFF
CDR3nt: TGTGCCAGTAGTATAGAGCGGTTTTACAATGAGCAGTTCTTC

v_gene: TRBV4-1
j_gene: TRBJ2-7
d_gene: .
abundance: .
CDR3aa: CASSQDRRAALSYEQYF
CDR3nt: TGCGCCAGCAGCCAAGATCGTCGGGCTGCGCTTTCCTACGAGCAGTACTTC

v_gene: TRBV2
j_gene: TRBJ1-2
d_gene: TRBD1
abundance: .
CDR3aa: CASSVVGVQGEGYTF
CDR3nt: TGTGCCAGCAGTGTCGTCGGGGTTCAGGGGGAGGGCTACACCTTC

v_gene: TRBV6-1
j_gene: TRBJ1-2
d_gene: .
abundance: .
CDR3aa: CASSGAGGGYGYTF
CDR3nt: TGTGCCAGCAGTGGAGCGGGTGGGGGCTATGGCTACACCTTC

v_gene: TRBV4-1
j_gene: TRBJ1-5
d_gene: .
abundance: once
CDR3aa: CASSQVGGRDQPQHF
CDR3nt: TGCGCCAGCAGCCAAGTCGGGGGGCGTGATCAGCCCCAGCATTTT

v_gene: TRBV19
j_gene: TRBJ1-3
d_gene: .
abundance: .
CDR3aa: CASSQGRISSGNTIYF
CDR3nt: TGTGCCAGTAGCCAGGGACGGATAAGCTCTGGAAACACCATATATTTT

v_gene: TRBV7-2
j_gene: TRBJ1-2
d_gene: TRBD1
abundance: .
CDR3aa: CASSRGGTGFNYGYTF
CDR3nt: TGTGCCAGCAGCAGGGGGGGGACAGGATTTAACTATGGCTACACCTTC

v_gene: TRBV12-5
j_gene: TRBJ1-2
d_gene: .
abundance: few
CDR3aa: CASGGALRDRNYGYTF
CDR3nt: TGTGCTAGTGGTGGTGCCCTCCGGGACCGAAACTATGGCTACACCTTC

v_gene: TRBV19
j_gene: TRBJ2-7
d_gene: TRBD2
abundance: .
CDR3aa: CASSIGTSGGGEQYF
CDR3nt: TGTGCCAGTAGTATAGGAACTAGCGGGGGAGGCGAGCAGTACTTC

v_gene: TRBV6-4
j_gene: TRBJ2-3
d_gene: .
abundance: .
CDR3aa: CASSWQGTQYF
CDR3nt: TGTGCCAGCAGTTGGCAGGGTACGCAGTATTTT

v_gene: TRBV4-1
j_gene: TRBJ1-5
d_gene: TRBD1
abundance: .
CDR3aa: CASSQRGPTSNQPQHF
CDR3nt: TGCGCCAGCAGCCAGAGGGGGCCCACTAGCAATCAGCCCCAGCATTTT

v_gene: TRBV19
j_gene: TRBJ1-2
d_gene: TRBD1
abundance: .
CDR3aa: CASRSTGANYGYTF
CDR3nt: TGTGCCAGTAGATCGACAGGGGCGAACTATGGCTACACCTTC

v_gene: TRBV19
j_gene: TRBJ1-4
d_gene: .
abundance: .
CDR3aa: CASSIGREKLFF
CDR3nt: TGTGCCAGTAGTATAGGTCGTGAAAAACTGTTTTTT

v_gene: TRBV18
j_gene: TRBJ2-5
d_gene: .
abundance: .
CDR3aa: CASQRRGWGQETQYF
CDR3nt: TGTGCCAGCCAGAGGCGGGGCTGGGGCCAAGAGACCCAGTACTTC

v_gene: TRBV27
j_gene: TRBJ2-4
d_gene: .
abundance: .
CDR3aa: CASLGGAGIQYF
CDR3nt: TGTGCCAGCCTCGGAGGGGCCGGCATTCAGTACTTC

v_gene: TRBV5-4
j_gene: TRBJ2-5
d_gene: .
abundance: .
CDR3aa: CASSPRDEETQYF
CDR3nt: TGTGCCAGCAGCCCCCGGGACGAAGAGACCCAGTACTTC

v_gene: TRBV9
j_gene: TRBJ2-7
d_gene: TRBD2
abundance: .
CDR3aa: CASSMTSGGYEQYF
CDR3nt: TGTGCCAGCAGCATGACTAGCGGGGGTTACGAGCAGTACTTC